A selection of T cell receptor beta chains follows, all from one sample in a study of regulatory T cells in long-lasting Graves disease. TCRdb called the multiplex PCR reads again in MiXCR, with one record for every CDR3 protein. Found here are 580,000 or so distinct CDR3 sequences, about 16% of them singletons; the top ten hold 9.5% to 15%. The same specimen was also included in a second study, on T cells in Graves' hyperthyroidism and ophthalmopathy.

The sequencing used peripheral blood mononuclear cells (PBMCs), collected at new diagnosis, from a patient treated with antithyroid drugs. Every receptor here comes from a man between 18 and 29 years old with Graves disease. Each CDR3 is given with its conserved first and last residue. The D gene is left open where the match is weak. Expanded clones are given a class, and other clones once, few, many or no size at all.

>TRBJ2-5|TRBD2|TRBV6-1|NA
CASTGTSGGRETQYF
TGTGCCAGCACCGGGACTAGCGGGGGGCGGGAGACCCAGTACTTC
>TRBJ2-3|TRBD1|TRBV5-1|many
CASSFGQGLDTQYF
TGCGCCAGCAGCTTCGGACAGGGTTTAGATACGCAGTATTTT
>TRBJ2-3|NA|TRBV4-2|NA
CASSQLGGDWSTDTQYF
TGTGCCAGCAGCCAGCTGGGGGGAGATTGGAGCACAGATACGCAGTATTTT
>TRBJ2-7|TRBD2|TRBV5-5|few
CASSARGLASNEQYF
TGTGCCAGCAGCGCTCGGGGACTAGCATCAAACGAGCAGTACTTC
>TRBJ2-1|NA|TRBV19|NA
CASSIGGYPGDEQFF
TGTGCCAGTAGTATAGGGGGATACCCCGGGGATGAGCAGTTCTTC
>TRBJ2-1|TRBD2|TRBV29-1|few
CSVEIGLAGFNEQFF
TGCAGCGTTGAAATTGGACTAGCGGGTTTCAATGAGCAGTTCTTC
>TRBJ2-1|TRBD1|TRBV6-2/TRBV6-3|NA
CASSYSKGANEQFF
TGTGCCAGCAGTTACTCGAAGGGGGCCAATGAGCAGTTCTTC
>TRBJ1-1|NA|TRBV27|many
CASSLLSDSEAFF
TGTGCCAGCAGTTTGCTATCGGACAGTGAAGCTTTCTTT
>TRBJ2-7|NA|TRBV20-1|many
CSARDIEGYEQYF
TGCAGTGCTAGAGATATCGAGGGATACGAGCAGTACTTC
>TRBJ2-1|TRBD2|TRBV15|few
CATSRDLVRTSGSFYYNEQFF
TGTGCCACCAGCAGAGATTTGGTGAGGACTAGCGGGAGTTTCTACTACAATGAGCAGTTCTTC
>TRBJ2-1|TRBD1|TRBV7-9|few
CASSARDRGDNEQFF
TGTGCCAGCAGCGCCCGGGACAGGGGAGACAATGAGCAGTTCTTC
>TRBJ2-3|NA|TRBV20-1|many
CSGDGGGLGDTQYF
TGCAGCGGTGACGGGGGCGGTCTGGGAGATACGCAGTATTTT
>TRBJ2-3|NA|TRBV19|NA
CASSEYSGRGTDTQYF
TGTGCCAGTAGTGAATATTCGGGACGGGGCACAGATACGCAGTATTTT
>TRBJ2-5|NA|TRBV27|many
CASRTGGEETQYF
TGTGCCAGCAGGACAGGAGGCGAGGAGACCCAGTACTTC
>TRBJ2-7|TRBD2|TRBV18|many
CASSLGLAGGSYEQYF
TGTGCCAGCTCACTCGGACTAGCGGGAGGATCCTACGAGCAGTACTTC
>TRBJ1-4|TRBD1|TRBV20-1|NA
CSARDQRGRGGEKLFF
TGCAGTGCTAGAGATCAGAGGGGCAGGGGGGGTGAAAAACTGTTTTTT
>TRBJ1-1|TRBD1|TRBV7-8|many
CASSLVEGANTEAFF
TGTGCCAGCAGCTTAGTTGAGGGGGCGAACACTGAAGCTTTCTTT
>TRBJ2-3|TRBD1|TRBV2|NA
CASSWGGQGTTDTQYF
TGTGCCAGCAGTTGGGGGGGACAGGGGACGACAGATACGCAGTATTTT
>TRBJ2-2|NA|TRBV9|NA
CASSQDRGTGELFF
TGTGCCAGCAGCCAAGACCGGGGCACCGGGGAGCTGTTTTTT
>TRBJ1-1|NA|TRBV20-1|many
CSATPGQLNTEAFF
TGCAGTGCTACTCCCGGACAGTTGAACACTGAAGCTTTCTTT
>TRBJ1-4|NA|TRBV4-1|NA
CASSPLGTEKLFF
TGCGCCAGCAGCCCCTTAGGGACTGAAAAACTGTTTTTT